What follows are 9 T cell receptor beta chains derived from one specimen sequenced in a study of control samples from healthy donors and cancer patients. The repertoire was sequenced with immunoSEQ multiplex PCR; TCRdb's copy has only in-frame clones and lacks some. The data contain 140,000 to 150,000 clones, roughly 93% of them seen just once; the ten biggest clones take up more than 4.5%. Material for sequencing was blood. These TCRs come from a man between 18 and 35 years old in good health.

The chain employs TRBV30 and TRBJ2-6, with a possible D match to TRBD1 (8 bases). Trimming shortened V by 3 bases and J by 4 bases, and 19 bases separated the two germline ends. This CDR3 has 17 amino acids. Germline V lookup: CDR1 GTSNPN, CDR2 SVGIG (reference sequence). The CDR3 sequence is CAWRGGQGATGANVLTF. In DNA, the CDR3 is TGTGCCTGGAGGGGGGGGCAGGGGGCGACCGGGGCCAACGTCCTGACTTTC.

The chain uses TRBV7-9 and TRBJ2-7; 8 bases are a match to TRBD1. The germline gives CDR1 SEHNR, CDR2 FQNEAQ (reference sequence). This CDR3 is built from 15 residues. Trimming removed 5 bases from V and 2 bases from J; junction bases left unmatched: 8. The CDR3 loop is CASSETGGIAYEQYF. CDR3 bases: TGTGCCAGCAGCGAAACAGGGGGGATTGCCTACGAGCAGTACTTC.

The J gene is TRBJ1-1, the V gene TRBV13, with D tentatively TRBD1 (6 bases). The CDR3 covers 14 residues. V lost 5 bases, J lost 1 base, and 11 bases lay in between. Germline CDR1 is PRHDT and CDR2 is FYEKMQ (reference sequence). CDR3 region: CASSPGRGNTEAFF. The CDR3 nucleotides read TGTGCCAGCAGCCCCGGCAGGGGGAACACTGAAGCTTTCTTT.

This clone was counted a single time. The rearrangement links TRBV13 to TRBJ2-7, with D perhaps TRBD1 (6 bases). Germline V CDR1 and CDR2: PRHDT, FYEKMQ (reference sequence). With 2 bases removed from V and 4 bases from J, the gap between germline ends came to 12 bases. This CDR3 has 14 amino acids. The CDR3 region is CASSLRGHTYEQYF. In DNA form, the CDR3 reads TGTGCCAGCAGCTTAAGGGGACACACTTACGAGCAGTACTTC.

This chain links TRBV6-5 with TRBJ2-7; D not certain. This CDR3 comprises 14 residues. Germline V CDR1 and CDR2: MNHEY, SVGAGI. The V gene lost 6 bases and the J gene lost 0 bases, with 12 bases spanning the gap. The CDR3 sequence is CASRVEHSSYEQYF. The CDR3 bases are TGTGCCAGCAGGGTTGAGCATAGCTCCTACGAGCAGTACTTC.

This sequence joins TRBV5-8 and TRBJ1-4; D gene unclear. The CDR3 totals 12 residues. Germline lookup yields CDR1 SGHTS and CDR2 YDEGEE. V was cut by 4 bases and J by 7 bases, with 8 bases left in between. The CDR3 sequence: CASSLVTEKLFF. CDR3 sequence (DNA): TGTGCCAGCAGCCTCGTTACTGAAAAACTGTTTTTT.

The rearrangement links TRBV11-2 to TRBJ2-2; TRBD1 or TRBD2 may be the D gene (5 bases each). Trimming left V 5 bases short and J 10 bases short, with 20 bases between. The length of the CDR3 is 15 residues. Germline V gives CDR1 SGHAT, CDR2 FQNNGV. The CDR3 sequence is CASSPPNRPREELFF. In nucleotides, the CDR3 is TGTGCCAGCAGCCCCCCCAACAGGCCACGGGAGGAGCTGTTTTTT.

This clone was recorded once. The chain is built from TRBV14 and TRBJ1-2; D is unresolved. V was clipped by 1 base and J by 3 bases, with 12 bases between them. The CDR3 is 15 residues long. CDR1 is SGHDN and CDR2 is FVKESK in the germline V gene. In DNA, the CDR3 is TGTGCCAGCAGCCAAGTCGGGTCAACAGACTATGGCTACACCTTC. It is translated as CASSQVGSTDYGYTF.

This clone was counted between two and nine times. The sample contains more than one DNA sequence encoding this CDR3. The CDR3: CASSPTGSEQFF. CDR3 nucleotides: TGCGCCAGCAGCCCTACAGGTTCCGAGCAGTTCTTC. The chain is built from TRBV4-1 and TRBJ2-1; weak D call: TRBD1 (5 bases). The V gene's germline CDR1 is MGHRA and CDR2 YSYEKL. The CDR3 covers 12 residues. Trimming shortened V by 4 bases and J by 10 bases, and 11 bases separated the two germline ends.